A selection of T cell receptor beta chains follows, all from one sample in a study of blood T cell repertoires in COVID-19. Measured with immunoSEQ multiplex PCR; TCRdb has only the in-frame clones, and not every one. The profile shows 32,000 or so clones, about 90% of them singletons. What was sequenced was peripheral blood. The receptors were sampled from a man over 45 with active or convalescent COVID-19. Each CDR3 is given with its conserved first and last residue. D genes are given only for firm matches. Some rows mark clone size as missing; the rest say once, few, many or name a class of expanded clone.

J	size	D	V	length	CDR3	DNA
TRBJ2-1	once	TRBD2	TRBV19	15	CASRLGLADYNEQFF	TGTGCCAGCCGCCTGGGACTAGCGGACTACAATGAGCAGTTCTTC
TRBJ2-7	once	-	TRBV28	14	CASSSEVFSYEQYF	TGTGCCAGCAGTTCGGAGGTCTTCTCCTACGAGCAGTACTTC
TRBJ2-1	-	-	TRBV9	16	CASSDLSGSSYNEQFF	TGTGCCAGCAGCGATCTGTCGGGGAGCTCCTACAATGAGCAGTTCTTC
TRBJ2-2	-	TRBD2	TRBV19	17	CASIYERGGLATGELFF	TGTGCCAGTATTTACGAAAGGGGGGGACTAGCTACAGGGGAGCTGTTTTTT
TRBJ2-4	-	TRBD2	TRBV10-1	20	CASRRRGSGRPLLAKNIQYF	TGCGCCAGCAGGAGGAGAGGTAGCGGGAGACCCCTCTTGGCCAAAAACATTCAGTACTTC
TRBJ2-2	-	TRBD1	TRBV4-2	15	CASSLGQGRAGELFF	TGTGCCAGCAGCCTCGGACAGGGTCGGGCCGGGGAGCTGTTTTTT
TRBJ2-7	once	TRBD2	TRBV4-3	16	CASSPGTSGSSYEQYF	TGCGCCAGCAGCCCCGGGACTAGCGGCAGCTCCTACGAGCAGTACTTC
TRBJ2-7	-	-	TRBV6-5	14	CASSRRGGSYEQYF	TGTGCCAGCAGCAGAAGGGGCGGCTCCTACGAGCAGTACTTC
TRBJ2-7	-	TRBD2	TRBV19	16	CASSIPGGSRSYEQYF	TGTGCCAGTAGTATACCGGGGGGATCTCGCTCCTACGAGCAGTACTTC
TRBJ2-5	once	TRBD2	TRBV27	18	CASSSPGLAGDWGETQYF	TGTGCCAGCAGTTCCCCAGGACTAGCGGGAGACTGGGGAGAGACCCAGTACTTC
TRBJ2-7	-	TRBD2	TRBV20-1	15	CSASNRGRGNYEQYF	TGCAGTGCTAGTAATCGCGGGAGAGGCAACTACGAGCAGTACTTC
TRBJ2-3	-	-	TRBV10-3	15	CAIDTLPRSTDTQYF	TGTGCCATCGACACCCTACCCCGAAGCACAGATACGCAGTATTTT
TRBJ1-4	-	-	TRBV27	13	CASSLGENEKLFF	TGTGCCAGCAGTTTAGGGGAGAATGAAAAACTGTTTTTT